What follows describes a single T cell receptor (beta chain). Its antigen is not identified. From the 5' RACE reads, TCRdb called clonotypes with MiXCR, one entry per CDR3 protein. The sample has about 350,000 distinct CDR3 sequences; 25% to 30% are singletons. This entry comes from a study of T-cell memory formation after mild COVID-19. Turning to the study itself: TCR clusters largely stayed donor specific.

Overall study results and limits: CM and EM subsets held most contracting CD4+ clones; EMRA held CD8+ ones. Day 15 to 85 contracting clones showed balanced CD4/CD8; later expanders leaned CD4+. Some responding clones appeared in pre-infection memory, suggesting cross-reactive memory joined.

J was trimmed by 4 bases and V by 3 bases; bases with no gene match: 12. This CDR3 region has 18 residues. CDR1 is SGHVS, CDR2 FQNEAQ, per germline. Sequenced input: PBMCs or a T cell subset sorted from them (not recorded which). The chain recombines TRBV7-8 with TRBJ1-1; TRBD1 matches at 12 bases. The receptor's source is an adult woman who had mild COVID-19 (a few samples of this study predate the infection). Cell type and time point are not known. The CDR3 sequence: CASSFSGTGGLKGTEAFF. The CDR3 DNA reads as TGTGCCAGCAGCTTCAGCGGGACAGGGGGCCTCAAGGGCACTGAAGCTTTCTTT.